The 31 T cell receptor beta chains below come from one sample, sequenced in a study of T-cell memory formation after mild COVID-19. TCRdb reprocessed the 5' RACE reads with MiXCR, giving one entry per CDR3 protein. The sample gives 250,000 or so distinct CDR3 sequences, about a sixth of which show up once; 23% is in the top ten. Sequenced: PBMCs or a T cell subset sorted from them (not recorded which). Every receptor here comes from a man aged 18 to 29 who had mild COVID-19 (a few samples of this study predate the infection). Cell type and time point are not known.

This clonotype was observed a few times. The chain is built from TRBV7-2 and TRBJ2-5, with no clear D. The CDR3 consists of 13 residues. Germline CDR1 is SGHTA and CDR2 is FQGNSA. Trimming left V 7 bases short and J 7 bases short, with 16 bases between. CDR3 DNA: TGTGCCAGCACCGTACCCCCGCCCGGGACCCAGTACTTC. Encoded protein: CASTVPPPGTQYF.

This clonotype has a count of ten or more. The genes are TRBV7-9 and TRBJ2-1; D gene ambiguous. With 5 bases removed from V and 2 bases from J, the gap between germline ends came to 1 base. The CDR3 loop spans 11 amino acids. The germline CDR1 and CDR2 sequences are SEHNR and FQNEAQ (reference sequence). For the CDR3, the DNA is TGTGCCAGCAGCGCCTACAATGAGCAGTTCTTC. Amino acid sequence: CASSAYNEQFF.

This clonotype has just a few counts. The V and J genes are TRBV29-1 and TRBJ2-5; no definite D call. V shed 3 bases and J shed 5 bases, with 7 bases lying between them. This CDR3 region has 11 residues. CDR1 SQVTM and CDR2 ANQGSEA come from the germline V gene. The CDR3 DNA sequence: TGCAGCGTTGAGATTCTGGAGACCCAGTACTTC. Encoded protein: CSVEILETQYF.

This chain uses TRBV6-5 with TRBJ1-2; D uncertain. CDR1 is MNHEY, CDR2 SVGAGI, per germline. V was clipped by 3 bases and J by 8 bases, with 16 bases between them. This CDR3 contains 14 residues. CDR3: CASSYSRGSGGYTF. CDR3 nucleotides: TGTGCCAGCAGTTATTCGCGGGGTAGTGGGGGCTACACCTTC.

The CDR3 region is CASRLTGAQETQYF. For the CDR3, the DNA is TGTGCCAGCAGATTAACAGGGGCCCAAGAGACCCAGTACTTC. The genes are TRBV6-1 and TRBJ2-5; 7 bases are a match to TRBD1. Trimming cost V 6 bases and J 1 base; bases outside gene matches: 5. Germline V gene data show CDR1 as MNHNS and CDR2 as SASEGT. This CDR3 has 14 residues.

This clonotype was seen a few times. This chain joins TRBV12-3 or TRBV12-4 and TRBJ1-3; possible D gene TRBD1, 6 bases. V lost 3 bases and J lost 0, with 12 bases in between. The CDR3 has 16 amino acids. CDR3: CASSFDRPLSGNTIYF. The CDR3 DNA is TGTGCCAGCAGTTTTGACAGGCCGCTCTCTGGAAACACCATATATTTT.

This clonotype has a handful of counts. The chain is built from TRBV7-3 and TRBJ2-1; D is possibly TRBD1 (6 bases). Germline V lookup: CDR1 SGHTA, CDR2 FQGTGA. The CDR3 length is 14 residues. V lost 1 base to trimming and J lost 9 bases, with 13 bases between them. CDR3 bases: TGTGCCAGCAGCTTAAACAGGGCGAACGGTGAGCAGTTCTTC. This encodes CASSLNRANGEQFF.

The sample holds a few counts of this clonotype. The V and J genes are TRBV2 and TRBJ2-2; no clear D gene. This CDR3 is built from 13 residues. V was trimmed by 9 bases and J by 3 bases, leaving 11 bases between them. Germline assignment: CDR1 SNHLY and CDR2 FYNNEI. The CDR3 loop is CARLRHHTGELFF. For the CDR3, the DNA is TGTGCCAGGTTGCGGCATCACACCGGGGAGCTGTTTTTT.

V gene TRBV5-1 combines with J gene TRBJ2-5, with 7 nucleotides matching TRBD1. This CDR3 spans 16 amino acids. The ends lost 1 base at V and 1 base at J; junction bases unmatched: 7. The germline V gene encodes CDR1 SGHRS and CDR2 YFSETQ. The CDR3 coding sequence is TGCGCCAGCAGCTTGTCGTATGCAGGGGGCCAAGAGACCCAGTACTTC. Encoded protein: CASSLSYAGGQETQYF.

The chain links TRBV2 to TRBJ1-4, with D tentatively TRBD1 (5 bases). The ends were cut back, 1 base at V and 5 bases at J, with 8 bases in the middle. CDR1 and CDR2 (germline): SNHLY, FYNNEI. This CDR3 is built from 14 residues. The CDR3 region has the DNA TGTGCCAGCAGTGAAGGAGGGGACAATGAAAAACTGTTTTTT. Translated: CASSEGGDNEKLFF.

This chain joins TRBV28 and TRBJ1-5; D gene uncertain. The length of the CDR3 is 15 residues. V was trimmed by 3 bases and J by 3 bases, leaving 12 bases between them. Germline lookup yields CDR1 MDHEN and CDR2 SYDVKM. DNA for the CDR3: TGTGCCAGCAGTTTGGCAGGTCGGGACAATCAGCCCCAGCATTTT. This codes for CASSLAGRDNQPQHF.

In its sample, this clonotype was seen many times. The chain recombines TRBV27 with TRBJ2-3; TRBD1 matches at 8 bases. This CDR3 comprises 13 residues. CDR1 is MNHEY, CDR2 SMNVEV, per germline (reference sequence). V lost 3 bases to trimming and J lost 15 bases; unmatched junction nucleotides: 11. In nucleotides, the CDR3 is TGTGCCAGCAGTTTTCGCTTACAGGGGGTGGAATATTTT. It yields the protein CASSFRLQGVEYF.

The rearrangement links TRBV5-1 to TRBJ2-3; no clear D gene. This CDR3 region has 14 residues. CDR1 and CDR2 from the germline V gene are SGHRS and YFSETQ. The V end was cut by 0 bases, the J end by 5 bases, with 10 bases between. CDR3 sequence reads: CASSLGGSQDTQYF. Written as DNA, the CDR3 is TGCGCCAGCAGCTTGGGTGGGTCCCAAGATACGCAGTATTTT.

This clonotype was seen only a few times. The CDR3 spells CSARAQGNQPQHF. CDR3 bases: TGCAGTGCTAGGGCACAGGGCAATCAGCCCCAGCATTTT. The chain is built from TRBV20-1 and TRBJ1-5, with a weak D call TRBD1 (5 bases). Trimming stripped 3 bases from V and 2 bases from J, with 8 bases between. The CDR3 has 13 amino acids. Germline V gene data show CDR1 as DFQATT and CDR2 as SNEGSKA (reference sequence).

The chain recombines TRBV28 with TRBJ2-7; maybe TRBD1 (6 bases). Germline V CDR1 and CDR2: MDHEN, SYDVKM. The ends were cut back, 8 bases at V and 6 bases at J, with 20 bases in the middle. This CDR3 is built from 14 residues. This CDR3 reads CASAPGQGTGEQYV. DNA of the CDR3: TGTGCCAGCGCCCCCGGGCAGGGGACGGGCGAGCAGTACGTC.

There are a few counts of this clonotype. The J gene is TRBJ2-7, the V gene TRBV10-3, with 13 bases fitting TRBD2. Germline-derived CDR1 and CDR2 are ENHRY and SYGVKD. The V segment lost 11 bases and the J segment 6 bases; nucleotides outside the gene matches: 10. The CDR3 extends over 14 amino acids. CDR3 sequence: CAAGTSGVSGEQYF. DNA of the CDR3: TGTGCCGCCGGGACTAGCGGGGTCTCGGGCGAGCAGTACTTC.

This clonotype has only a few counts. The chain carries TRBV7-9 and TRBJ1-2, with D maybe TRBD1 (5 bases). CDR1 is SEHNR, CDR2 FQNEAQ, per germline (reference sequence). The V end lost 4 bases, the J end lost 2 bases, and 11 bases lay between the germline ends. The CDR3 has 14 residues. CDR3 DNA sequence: TGTGCCAGCAGCTCGGACACACCGAACTATGGCTACACCTTC. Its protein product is CASSSDTPNYGYTF.

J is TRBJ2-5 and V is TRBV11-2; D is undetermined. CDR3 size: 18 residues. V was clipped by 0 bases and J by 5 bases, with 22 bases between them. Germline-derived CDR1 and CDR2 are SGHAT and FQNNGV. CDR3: CASSLDLGSWNTWETQYF. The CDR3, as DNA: TGTGCCAGCAGCTTAGATCTCGGTAGCTGGAACACGTGGGAGACCCAGTACTTC. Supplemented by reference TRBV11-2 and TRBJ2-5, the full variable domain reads EAGVAQSPRYKIIEKRQSVAFWCNPISGHATLYWYQQILGQGPKLLIQFQNNGVVDDSQLPKDRFSAERLKGVDSTLKIQPAKLEDSAVYLCASSLDLGSWNTWETQYFGPGTRLLVL.

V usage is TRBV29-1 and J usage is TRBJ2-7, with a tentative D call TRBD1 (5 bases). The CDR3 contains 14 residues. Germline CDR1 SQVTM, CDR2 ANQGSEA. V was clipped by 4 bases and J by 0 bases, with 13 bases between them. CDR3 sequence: CSVAGASGSYEQYF. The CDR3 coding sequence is TGCAGCGTTGCTGGGGCTTCGGGCTCCTACGAGCAGTACTTC.

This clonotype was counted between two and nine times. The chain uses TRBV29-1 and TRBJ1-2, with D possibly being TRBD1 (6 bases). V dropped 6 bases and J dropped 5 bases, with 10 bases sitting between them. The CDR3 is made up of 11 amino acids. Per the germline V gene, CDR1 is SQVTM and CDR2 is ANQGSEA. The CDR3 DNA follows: TGCAGCGTAGGGGGACGGTATGGCTACACCTTC. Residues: CSVGGRYGYTF.

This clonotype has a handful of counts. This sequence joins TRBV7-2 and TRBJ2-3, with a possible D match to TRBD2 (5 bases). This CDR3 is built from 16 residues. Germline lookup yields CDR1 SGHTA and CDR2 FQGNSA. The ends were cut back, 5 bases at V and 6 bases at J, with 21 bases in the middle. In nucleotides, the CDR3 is TGTGCCAGCAGCCCCTCGTGGAGCGGTGGATGGGATACGCAGTATTTT. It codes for CASSPSWSGGWDTQYF.

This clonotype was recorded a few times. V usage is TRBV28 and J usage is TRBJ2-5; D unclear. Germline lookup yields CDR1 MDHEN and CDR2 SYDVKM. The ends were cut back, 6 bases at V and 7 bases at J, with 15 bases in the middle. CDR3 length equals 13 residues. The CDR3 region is CASSPSGSPTQYF. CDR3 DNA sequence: TGTGCCAGCAGCCCCTCCGGGTCGCCGACCCAGTACTTC.

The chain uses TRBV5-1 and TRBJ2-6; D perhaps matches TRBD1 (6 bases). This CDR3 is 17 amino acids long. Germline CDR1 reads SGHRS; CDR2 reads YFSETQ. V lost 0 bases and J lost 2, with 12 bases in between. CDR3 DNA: TGCGCCAGCAGCTTGGAACCAACAGGGACTGGGGCCAACGTCCTGACTTTC. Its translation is CASSLEPTGTGANVLTF.

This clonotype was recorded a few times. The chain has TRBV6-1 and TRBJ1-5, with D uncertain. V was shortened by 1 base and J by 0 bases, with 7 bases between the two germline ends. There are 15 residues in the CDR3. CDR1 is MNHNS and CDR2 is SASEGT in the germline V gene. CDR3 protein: CASSEVGNSNQPQHF. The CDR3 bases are TGTGCCAGCAGTGAAGTTGGTAATAGCAATCAGCCCCAGCATTTT.

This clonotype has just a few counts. CDR3 in amino acids: CASSSFTESSYNEQFF. The CDR3 DNA sequence: TGTGCCAGCAGCTCTTTTACAGAGAGCTCCTACAATGAGCAGTTCTTC. The genes are TRBV7-2 and TRBJ2-1; D is ambiguous. Germline assignment: CDR1 SGHTA and CDR2 FQGNSA. The CDR3 has 16 residues. The ends were cut back, 4 bases at V and 0 bases at J, with 13 bases in the middle.

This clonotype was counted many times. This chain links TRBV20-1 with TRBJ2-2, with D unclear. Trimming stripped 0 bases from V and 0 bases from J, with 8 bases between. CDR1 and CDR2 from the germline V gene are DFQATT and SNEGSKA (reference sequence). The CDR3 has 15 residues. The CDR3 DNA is TGCAGTGCTAGAGATCCCCAATCGAACACCGGGGAGCTGTTTTTT. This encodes CSARDPQSNTGELFF.

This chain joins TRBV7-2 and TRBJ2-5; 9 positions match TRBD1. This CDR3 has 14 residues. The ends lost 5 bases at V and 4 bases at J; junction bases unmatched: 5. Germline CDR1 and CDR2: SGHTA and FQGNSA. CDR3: CASSPWTGAETQYF. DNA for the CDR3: TGTGCCAGCAGCCCCTGGACAGGGGCAGAGACCCAGTACTTC.

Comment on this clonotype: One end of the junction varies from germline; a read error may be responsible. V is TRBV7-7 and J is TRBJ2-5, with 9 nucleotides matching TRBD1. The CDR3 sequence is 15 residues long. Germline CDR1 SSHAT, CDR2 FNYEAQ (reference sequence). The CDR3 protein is CASSSGTGWYETQYF. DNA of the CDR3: TGTGCTAGCAGCTCCGGGACAGGGTGGTACGAGACCCAGTACTTC.

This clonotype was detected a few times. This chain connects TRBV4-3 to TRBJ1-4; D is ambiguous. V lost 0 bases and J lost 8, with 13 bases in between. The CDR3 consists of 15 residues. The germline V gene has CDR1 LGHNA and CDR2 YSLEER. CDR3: CASSQDVGRREKLFF. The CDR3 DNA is TGCGCCAGCAGCCAAGATGTAGGGCGCAGAGAAAAACTGTTTTTT.

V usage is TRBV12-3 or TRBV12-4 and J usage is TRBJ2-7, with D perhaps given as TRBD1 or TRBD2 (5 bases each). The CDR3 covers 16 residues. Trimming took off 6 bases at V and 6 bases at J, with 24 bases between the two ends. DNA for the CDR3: TGTGCCAGCAGCTTCACGAGCCGGGGCCCAGAGGGCGAGCAGTACTTC. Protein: CASSFTSRGPEGEQYF.

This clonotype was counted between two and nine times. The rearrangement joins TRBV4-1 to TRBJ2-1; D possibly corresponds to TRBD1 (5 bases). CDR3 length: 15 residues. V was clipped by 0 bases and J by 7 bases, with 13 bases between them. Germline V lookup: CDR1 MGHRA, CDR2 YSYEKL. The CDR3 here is CASSQDLLQGNEQFF. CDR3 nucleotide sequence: TGCGCCAGCAGCCAAGATCTCCTTCAGGGAAATGAGCAGTTCTTC.